This entry is about one TCR beta chain. The same CDR3 arises from other DNA sequences in this sample as well. Trimming removed 9 bases from V and 0 bases from J, with 15 bases in between. The CDR3 length is 14 residues. Germline assignment: CDR1 MNHEY and CDR2 SVGAGI. These data are taken from a study of blood T cell repertoires in COVID-19. Across the whole study: Material from acute and convalescent COVID-19 was sourced from the United States, Italy and Spain.

Original processing methods: How many nucleated cells were present was estimated from reference gene primer amplification. The method was immunoSEQ multiplex PCR; TCRdb's version includes in-frame clones alone and lacks a portion of them. The DNA was the basis for D and trimming; V, J and clone size are from that table. This sample has approximately 320,000 clones, with approximately 85% found just once. V and J are TRBV6-5 and TRBJ2-7; perhaps TRBD1 as D (6 bases). The clonotype was recovered from a human donor in a cohort sampled during active COVID-19. The sequenced sample was peripheral blood. In DNA, the CDR3 is TGTGCCAGTACCAGGACAGCAAGCTCCTACGAGCAGTACTTC. Translation gives CASTRTASSYEQYF.